The present entry profiles one T cell receptor (beta chain) with its context. CDR1 is SNHLY and CDR2 is FYNNEI in the germline V gene. The CDR3 is 19 residues long. The V and J ends lost 0 bases and 0 bases respectively, with 19 bases between them. The data were taken from a study of blood T cell repertoires in COVID-19. Study-wide background: The cDNA or gDNA used as material had been derived from T cells, B-cell-depleted T cells, or PBMCs.

Allocation to cohorts depended on clinical history reported by the participants. Recovered Cohort 3 donors showed two negative PCRs, clearance, or symptom resolution. Source study methods: The assay estimated nucleated cells by amplifying reference gene primers. This table comes from immunoSEQ multiplex PCR, and its TCRdb copy is limited to in-frame clones, with some not included. That table is the source of V, J and clone size, and D and trimming were worked out from the DNA. Here the sample spans around 430,000 clones, roughly 89% being singletons. The genes are TRBV2 and TRBJ2-3; maybe TRBD2 (7 bases). This TCR was recovered from a woman in her 50s who had recovered from COVID-19. The sequencing input was PBMCs or T cells enriched from blood (not recorded which). The CDR3 sequence: CASSEATGLGGPSTDTQYF. The DNA of the CDR3 is TGTGCCAGCAGTGAAGCGACCGGCCTCGGGGGGCCTAGCACAGATACGCAGTATTTT.